The 23 T cell receptor beta chains listed next were all sequenced from one sample in a study of cytomegalovirus exposure and HLA in healthy donors. The primer mix had 60 Vbeta and 13 Jbeta primers. Assay: immunoSEQ multiplex PCR; the TCRdb copy retains only in-frame clones and omits some. The sample gives about 59,000 clones, over 70% of which show up once; under 4% is in the top ten. Material for sequencing was PBMCs. The receptors come from a middle-aged woman in good health and CMV-seronegative.

The rearrangement uses TRBV6-1 and TRBJ2-1; TRBD2 aligns across 8 bases. V lost 7 bases and J lost 3; bases outside the gene matches: 8. The CDR3 is made up of 15 amino acids. CDR1 and CDR2 from the germline V gene are MNHNS and SASEGT. The CDR3 bases are TGTGCCAGCAAAACGGGACTAGGGATCTACAATGAGCAGTTCTTC. Translating it yields CASKTGLGIYNEQFF.

V gene TRBV28 combines with J gene TRBJ2-1; D is uncertain. The CDR3 has 16 residues. The V end was cut by 3 bases, the J end by 0 bases, with 12 bases between. Per germline, CDR1 MDHEN and CDR2 SYDVKM. CDR3 sequence reads: CASSLVAAPSYNEQFF. Here the CDR3 DNA reads TGTGCCAGCAGTTTGGTAGCCGCCCCCTCCTACAATGAGCAGTTCTTC.

V gene TRBV7-9 combines with J gene TRBJ2-2; D gene ambiguous. Germline V lookup: CDR1 SEHNR, CDR2 FQNEAQ (reference sequence). Trimming pared 5 bases from V and 5 bases from J, leaving 6 bases between. CDR3 length: 12 amino acids. CDR3 residues: CASSPVTGELFF. CDR3 nucleotide sequence: TGTGCCAGCAGCCCGGTTACCGGGGAGCTGTTTTTT.

The chain is built from TRBV21-1 and TRBJ1-5; no check of the table's D call, TRBD1, against the DNA was made. TRBV21-1 is annotated as a pseudogene. The CDR3 is 14 amino acids. In nucleotides, the CDR3 is TGTGCCAGCACCAAGACAGGGGGCTATCAGCCCCAGCATTTT. It encodes CASTKTGGYQPQHF.

The chain couples TRBV13 to TRBJ2-1; TRBD2 matches at 7 bases. Germline-derived CDR1 and CDR2 are PRHDT and FYEKMQ (reference sequence). V trimming: 3 bases; J trimming: 3 bases; junction bases outside the gene matches: 5. The CDR3 totals 15 residues. The CDR3 DNA reads TGTGCCAGCAGCTTGGGCGGGAGAGGCTACAATGAGCAGTTCTTC. Its protein is CASSLGGRGYNEQFF.

CDR3 sequence: CASNDRAPWVNTEAFF. The CDR3 DNA is TGCGCCAGCAATGACAGGGCCCCCTGGGTGAACACTGAAGCTTTCTTT. V usage is TRBV10-2 and J usage is TRBJ1-1; TRBD1 matches 7 bases. V lost 7 bases and J lost 0; bases outside the gene matches: 11. The CDR3 is 16 residues long. CDR1 WSHSY and CDR2 SAAADI come from the germline V gene.

V and J are TRBV19 and TRBJ2-2; TRBD2 matches 10 bases. The CDR3 is made up of 15 amino acids. The V gene's germline CDR1 is LNHDA and CDR2 SQIVND (reference sequence). With 10 bases clipped from V and 4 bases from J, the junction kept 9 bases outside the gene matches. The CDR3 DNA is TGTGCCACGAGGTCTAGCGGGAGTGGCACCGGGGAGCTGTTTTTT. This gives the protein CATRSSGSGTGELFF.

This chain connects TRBV4-2 to TRBJ2-3, with D possibly being TRBD1 (6 bases). Deletions cut 1 base from V and 0 bases from J, with 11 bases between. The CDR3 length is 16 residues. Per the germline V gene, CDR1 is LGHNA and CDR2 is YNFKEQ. The CDR3 region has the DNA TGTGCCAGCAGCCAAGCTTCAGGGGCTAGCACAGATACGCAGTATTTT. Its translation: CASSQASGASTDTQYF.

This chain links TRBV27 with TRBJ2-1; D might be TRBD2 (6 bases). Per the germline V gene, CDR1 is MNHEY and CDR2 is SMNVEV (reference sequence). The CDR3 is 12 residues long. V was pared by 6 bases and J by 5 bases, with 8 bases between. CDR3 in amino acids: CASRREDNEQFF. The CDR3 region has the DNA TGTGCCAGCAGGCGGGAAGACAATGAGCAGTTCTTC.

V is TRBV5-6 and J is TRBJ1-5; D remains unclear. The CDR3 extends over 15 amino acids. The germline V gene encodes CDR1 SGHDT and CDR2 YYEEEE. V was pared by 2 bases and J by 0 bases, with 9 bases between. CDR3 protein: CASSLGGFSNQPQHF. In DNA form, the CDR3 reads TGTGCCAGCAGCTTAGGAGGATTTAGCAATCAGCCCCAGCATTTT.

There are a few counts of this clone. V usage is TRBV10-2 and J usage is TRBJ2-7; TRBD2 aligns across 11 bases. Per germline, CDR1 WSHSY and CDR2 SAAADI. The CDR3 runs 16 residues. Losses at the gene ends were 6 bases for V and 7 bases for J; bases not matched to a gene: 14. The CDR3 bases are TGCGCCAGCAGCGACTATAGCGGGAGGGGGACAAGGGAGCAGTACTTC. Protein product: CASSDYSGRGTREQYF.

The chain is built from TRBV11-3 and TRBJ2-1, with D tentatively TRBD2 (5 bases). The germline V gene encodes CDR1 SGHNT and CDR2 YENEEA. Trimming took 1 base from V and 5 from J, leaving 9 bases between them. CDR3 size: 14 residues. The CDR3 spells CASSLVGGNNEQFF. CDR3 nucleotide sequence: TGTGCCAGCAGCTTAGTAGGAGGAAACAATGAGCAGTTCTTC.

The CDR3: CASSLERPGSGNQPQHF. CDR3 nucleotides: TGCGCCAGCAGCTTGGAGAGACCAGGGTCTGGCAATCAGCCCCAGCATTTT. The genes are TRBV5-1 and TRBJ1-5, with a tentative D call TRBD1 (5 bases). Germline CDR1 and CDR2: SGHRS and YFSETQ. The V end lost 0 bases, the J end lost 2 bases, and 15 bases lay between the germline ends. The CDR3 spans 17 residues.

The chain uses TRBV2 and TRBJ1-2; 7 bases are shared with TRBD1. The CDR3 extends over 13 amino acids. Germline assignment: CDR1 SNHLY and CDR2 FYNNEI. J lost 4 bases, V lost 6 bases, and 5 bases had no gene match. CDR3 nucleotide sequence: TGTGCCAGCAGCGGACAGGAGAGCTATGGCTACACCTTC. This codes for CASSGQESYGYTF.

The rearrangement joins TRBV29-1 to TRBJ1-1; D is uncertain. The CDR3 loop spans 12 amino acids. The V and J ends lost 4 bases and 0 bases respectively, with 6 bases between them. Looked up from germline, CDR1 is SQVTM and CDR2 is ANQGSEA. The CDR3 region is CSVAMMNTEAFF. In DNA, the CDR3 is TGCAGCGTTGCTATGATGAACACTGAAGCTTTCTTT.

This clone occurred once. The chain is built from TRBV6-6 and TRBJ2-5; 8 bases are shared with TRBD1. V was clipped by 6 bases and J by 4 bases; unmatched bases: 10. The germline V gene encodes CDR1 MNHNY and CDR2 SVGAGI (reference sequence). The CDR3 loop spans 15 amino acids. CDR3 sequence: CASRSGRGHLETQYF. The CDR3 DNA reads TGTGCCAGCAGGTCCGGCAGGGGGCATTTAGAGACCCAGTACTTC.

V usage is TRBV7-9 and J usage is TRBJ2-3; D gene unclear. The germline CDR1 and CDR2 sequences are SEHNR and FQNEAQ (reference sequence). V lost 2 bases and J 2 bases, leaving 8 bases between the germline ends. The CDR3 is made up of 14 amino acids. In DNA, the CDR3 is TGTGCCAGCAGCTTATTAGATCCCACAGATACGCAGTATTTT. This encodes CASSLLDPTDTQYF.

CDR3 in amino acids: CSVGTGDEQYF. Written as DNA, the CDR3 is TGCAGCGTGGGTACAGGGGACGAGCAGTACTTC. The rearrangement uses TRBV29-1 and TRBJ2-7, with 7 nucleotides matching TRBD1. The CDR3 contains 11 residues. After removal of 6 bases from V and 5 bases from J, the junction contained 4 bases not matched to a gene. CDR1 SQVTM and CDR2 ANQGSEA come from the germline V gene.

CDR3 in DNA: TGCGCCAGCAGCTCTACCTATCGGAACACTGAAGCTTTCTTT. It is translated as CASSSTYRNTEAFF. V usage is TRBV5-1 and J usage is TRBJ1-1; D remains ambiguous. The CDR3 totals 14 residues. The V end lost 3 bases, the J end lost 1 base, and 10 bases lay between the germline ends. Germline V CDR1 and CDR2: SGHRS, YFSETQ.

V and J are TRBV27 and TRBJ2-5; perhaps TRBD1 as D (6 bases). Judging by the DNA end, TRBJ2-7 fits better; the J call may be wrong. Germline V lookup: CDR1 MNHEY, CDR2 SMNVEV (reference sequence). This CDR3 region has 13 residues. This CDR3 reads CASSLGQSYEQYF. CDR3 sequence (DNA): TGTGCCAGCAGCTTAGGACAGTCCTACGAGCAGTACTTC.

This clone came up once. This chain uses TRBV2 with TRBJ2-7; no clear D. Germline-derived CDR1 and CDR2 are SNHLY and FYNNEI. This CDR3 has 10 residues. Trimming pared 4 bases from V and 4 bases from J, leaving 2 bases between. The CDR3, as DNA: TGTGCCAGCAGTGTATACGAGCAGTACTTC. This translates into CASSVYEQYF.

This clone was observed a few times. This chain joins TRBV18 and TRBJ2-2, with 7 bases identical to TRBD1. V trimming: 6 bases; J trimming: 4 bases; junction bases outside the gene matches: 8. This CDR3 comprises 15 residues. Germline lookup yields CDR1 KGHSH and CDR2 LQKENI. The chain's CDR3 is CASSYRDRFTGELFF. The CDR3 region has the DNA TGTGCCAGCTCTTATCGGGACAGATTCACCGGGGAGCTGTTTTTT.

CDR3 bases: TGCGCCAGCCATTCCCCGGTAGAGCAGTTCTTC. Translated: CASHSPVEQFF. The chain carries TRBV5-1 and TRBJ2-1; D unresolved. CDR3 length: 11 residues. V was pared by 7 bases and J by 10 bases, with 12 bases between. Germline CDR1 and CDR2: SGHRS and YFSETQ.